These T cell receptor beta chains were read from a single sample in a study of tumor and adjacent non-tumor tissue in lung cancer. TCRdb analysed the multiplex PCR reads with MiXCR anew, one entry per CDR3 protein. The sample yields under 140,000 distinct CDR3 sequences, over 75% seen once. The sequencing sample was made of lung tumor tissue. The receptors come from a man between 65 and 85 years old with non-small cell lung cancer. CDR3s include the opening cysteine and the closing phenylalanine or tryptophan. A D gene is named only where the DNA matches it firmly. Clone size is shown for a subset of rows, as once, few, many or a class of expanded clone.

D	size	V	J	CDR3
.	.	TRBV6-2/TRBV6-3	TRBJ2-1	CASSRGVSGINEQFF
TRBD1	.	TRBV12-3/TRBV12-4	TRBJ1-2	CANSPGQGYSDYGYTF
TRBD2	.	TRBV6-1	TRBJ2-1	CTSIAMIAGGHNEQFF
.	.	TRBV6-5	TRBJ1-2	CASWGGGNGYIF
.	once	TRBV20-1	TRBJ2-7	CSGSGGRSPYEQYF
.	.	TRBV6-6	TRBJ2-2	CASCYRGGRATGELFF
TRBD1	.	TRBV14	TRBJ1-2	CASSQSPTGVGDYTF
TRBD1	.	TRBV10-2	TRBJ1-1	CASSPGDRGMGIEAFF
TRBD1	.	TRBV6-6	TRBJ1-5	CASNITGGFNQPQHF
.	once	TRBV12-3/TRBV12-4	TRBJ1-1	CASRYLRGPEANVEAFF
.	.	TRBV6-1	TRBJ2-3	CVSSEYIFTQYF
.	.	TRBV5-6	TRBJ1-1	CASSTERVAVAFF
.	.	TRBV5-4	TRBJ2-5	CAGSLGGTVGTQYF
.	.	TRBV11-3	TRBJ2-7	CASSLTRLLSYEQYF
.	.	TRBV6-5	TRBJ1-5	CPSSTRVGTTRQPQHF
TRBD1	.	TRBV4-1	TRBJ2-5	CASSRDGQVMETQYF
TRBD2	once	TRBV29-1	TRBJ2-7	CSVEDTRLAEVSYKQYF